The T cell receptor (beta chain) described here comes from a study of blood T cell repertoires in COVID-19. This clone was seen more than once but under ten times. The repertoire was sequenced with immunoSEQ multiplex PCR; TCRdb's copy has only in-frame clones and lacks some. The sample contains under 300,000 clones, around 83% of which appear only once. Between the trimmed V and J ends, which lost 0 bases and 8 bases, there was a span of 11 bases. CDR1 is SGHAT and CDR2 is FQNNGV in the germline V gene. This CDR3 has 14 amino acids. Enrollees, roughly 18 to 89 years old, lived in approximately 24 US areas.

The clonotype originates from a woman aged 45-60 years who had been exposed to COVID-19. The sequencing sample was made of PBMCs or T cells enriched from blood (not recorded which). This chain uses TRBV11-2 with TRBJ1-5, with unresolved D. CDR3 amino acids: CASSLENRGKPQHF. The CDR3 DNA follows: TGTGCCAGCAGCTTAGAAAACCGGGGAAAGCCCCAGCATTTT.